The rows below give T cell receptor beta chains drawn from one sample of a study of PD-1 blockade in classical Hodgkin lymphoma. Produced via immunoSEQ multiplex PCR; TCRdb's table is partial and in-frame only. The table shows under 80,000 clones, with around nine tenths occurring only once. Sequencing used peripheral blood mononuclear cells (PBMCs), obtained before the fourth cycle of nivolumab. These receptors were taken from a human donor with classical Hodgkin lymphoma. Each CDR3 is given without its conserved first and last residue.

J: TRBJ2-3
V: TRBV2
CDR3: ASSDPAGRVDTQY

J: TRBJ2-3
V: TRBV6-5
CDR3: ASSLGGFFADTQY

J: TRBJ2-2
V: TRBV6-5
CDR3: ASSKTGAATGELF

J: TRBJ1-1
V: TRBV7-9
CDR3: ASSLERSDVAF

J: TRBJ2-6
V: TRBV2
CDR3: ASTNREMTGANVLT

J: TRBJ1-3
V: TRBV5-1
CDR3: ASSSEGNTIY

J: TRBJ2-6
V: TRBV5-6
CDR3: ASSLSGVSGANVLT

J: TRBJ1-4
V: TRBV7-7
CDR3: ASSLVPEQANEKLF

J: TRBJ2-2
V: TRBV5-1
CDR3: ASSDRAGTGELF

J: TRBJ1-2
V: TRBV27
CDR3: ASSLAGRPGRGLYGYT

J: TRBJ2-1
V: TRBV30
CDR3: AWSVLAGGPGQF

J: TRBJ2-3
V: TRBV5-6
CDR3: ASGGGTDTQY

J: TRBJ2-1
V: TRBV28
CDR3: ARHYADEQF

J: TRBJ1-1
V: TRBV5-1
CDR3: ASRKGPGNTEAF

J: TRBJ1-2
V: TRBV5-1
CDR3: ASSLESPLGGYT

J: TRBJ2-3
V: TRBV7-9
CDR3: ASSSLRAGGQTDTQY

J: TRBJ2-5
V: TRBV27
CDR3: ASSHQSLGETQY

J: TRBJ1-5
V: TRBV7-9
CDR3: ASSSGSSNQPQH

J: TRBJ2-5
V: TRBV5-1
CDR3: ASSLREPRVETQY

J: TRBJ1-3
V: TRBV5-1
CDR3: ASSSTGVSGNTIY

J: TRBJ2-2
V: TRBV6-5
CDR3: ASSPRTENTGELF

J: TRBJ1-4
V: TRBV5-1
CDR3: ASSLVGEKGEKLF

J: TRBJ1-5
V: TRBV5-1
CDR3: ASSLEGLSNQPQH

J: TRBJ1-6
V: TRBV5-1
CDR3: ASSLGASYNSPLH

J: TRBJ2-1
V: TRBV18
CDR3: ASSPSLPNEQF

J: TRBJ1-1
V: TRBV5-1
CDR3: ASSSGPGTEAF

J: TRBJ2-7
V: TRBV19
CDR3: ASSMGSGGTYEQY

J: TRBJ2-5
V: TRBV5-1
CDR3: ASSLNVEETQY

J: TRBJ1-6
V: TRBV5-1
CDR3: ASSLDLSYNSPLH

J: TRBJ2-5
V: TRBV11-2
CDR3: ASSLSLRVLSRETQY

J: TRBJ2-5
V: TRBV5-1
CDR3: ASSLVVGEETQY

J: TRBJ1-1
V: TRBV28
CDR3: ASSLSSQGRWLAF

J: TRBJ2-7
V: TRBV6-5
CDR3: ASSPRGPDYEQY

J: TRBJ2-1
V: TRBV5-1
CDR3: ASSLMSGGHEQF

J: TRBJ2-7
V: TRBV7-9
CDR3: ASSLKGSQY

J: TRBJ2-5
V: TRBV6-5
CDR3: ASILRPTQY

J: TRBJ2-5
V: TRBV27
CDR3: ASSLSRAGGLKTQY

J: TRBJ2-1
V: TRBV7-9
CDR3: ASSPGSGEQF

J: TRBJ2-3
V: TRBV5-1
CDR3: ASKRGTTSTDTQY

J: TRBJ2-1
V: TRBV7-9
CDR3: ASSLAYEQF

J: TRBJ2-5
V: TRBV19
CDR3: ASSTSGTLQETQY